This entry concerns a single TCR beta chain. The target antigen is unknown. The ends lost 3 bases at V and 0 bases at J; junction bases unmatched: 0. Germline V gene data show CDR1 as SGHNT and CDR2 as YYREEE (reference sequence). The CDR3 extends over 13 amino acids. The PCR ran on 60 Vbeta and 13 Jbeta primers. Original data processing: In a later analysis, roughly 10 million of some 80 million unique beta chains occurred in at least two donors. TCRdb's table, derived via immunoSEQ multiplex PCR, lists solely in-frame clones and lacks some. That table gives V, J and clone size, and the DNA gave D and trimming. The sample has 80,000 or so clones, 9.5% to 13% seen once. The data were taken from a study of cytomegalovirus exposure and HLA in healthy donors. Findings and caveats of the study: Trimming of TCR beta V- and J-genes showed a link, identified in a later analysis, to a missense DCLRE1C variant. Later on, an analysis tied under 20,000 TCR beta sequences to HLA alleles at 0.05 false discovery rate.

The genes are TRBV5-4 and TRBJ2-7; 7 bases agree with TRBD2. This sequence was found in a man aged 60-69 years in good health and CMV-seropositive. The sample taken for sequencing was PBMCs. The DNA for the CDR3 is TGTGCCAGCAGCTGGGGGGGCTCCTACGAGCAGTACGTC. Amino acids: CASSWGGSYEQYV.